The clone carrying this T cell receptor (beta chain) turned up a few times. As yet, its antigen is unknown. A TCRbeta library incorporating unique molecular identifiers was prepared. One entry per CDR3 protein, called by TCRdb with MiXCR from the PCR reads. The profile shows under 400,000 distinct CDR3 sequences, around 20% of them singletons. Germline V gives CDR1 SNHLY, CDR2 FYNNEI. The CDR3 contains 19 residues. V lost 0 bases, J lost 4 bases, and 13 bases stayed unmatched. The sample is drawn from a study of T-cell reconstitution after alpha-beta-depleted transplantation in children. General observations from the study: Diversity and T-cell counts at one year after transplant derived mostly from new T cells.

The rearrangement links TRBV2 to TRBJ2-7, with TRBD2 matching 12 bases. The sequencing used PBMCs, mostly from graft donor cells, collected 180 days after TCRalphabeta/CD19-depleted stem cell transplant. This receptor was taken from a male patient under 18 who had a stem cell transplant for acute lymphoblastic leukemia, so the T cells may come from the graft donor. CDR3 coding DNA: TGTGCCAGCAGTGAAGCGAAGCTAGCGGGAGGGCCTCGACCTTACGAGCAGTACTTC. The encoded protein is CASSEAKLAGGPRPYEQYF.